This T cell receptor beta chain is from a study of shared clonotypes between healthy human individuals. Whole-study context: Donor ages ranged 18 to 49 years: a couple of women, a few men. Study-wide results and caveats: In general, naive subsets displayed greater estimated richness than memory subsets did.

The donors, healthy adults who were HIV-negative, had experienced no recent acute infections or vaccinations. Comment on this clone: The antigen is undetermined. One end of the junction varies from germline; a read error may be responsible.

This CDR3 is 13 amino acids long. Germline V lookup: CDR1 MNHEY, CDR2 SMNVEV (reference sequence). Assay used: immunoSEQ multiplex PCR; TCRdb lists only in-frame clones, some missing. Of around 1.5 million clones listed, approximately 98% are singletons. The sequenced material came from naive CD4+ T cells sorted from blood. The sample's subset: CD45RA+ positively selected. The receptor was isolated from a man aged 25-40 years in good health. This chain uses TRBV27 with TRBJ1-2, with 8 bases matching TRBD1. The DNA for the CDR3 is TGTGCCAGCAGTCGAACAGGGGGGCCGGCGCTACTCTTC. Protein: CASSRTGGPALLF.